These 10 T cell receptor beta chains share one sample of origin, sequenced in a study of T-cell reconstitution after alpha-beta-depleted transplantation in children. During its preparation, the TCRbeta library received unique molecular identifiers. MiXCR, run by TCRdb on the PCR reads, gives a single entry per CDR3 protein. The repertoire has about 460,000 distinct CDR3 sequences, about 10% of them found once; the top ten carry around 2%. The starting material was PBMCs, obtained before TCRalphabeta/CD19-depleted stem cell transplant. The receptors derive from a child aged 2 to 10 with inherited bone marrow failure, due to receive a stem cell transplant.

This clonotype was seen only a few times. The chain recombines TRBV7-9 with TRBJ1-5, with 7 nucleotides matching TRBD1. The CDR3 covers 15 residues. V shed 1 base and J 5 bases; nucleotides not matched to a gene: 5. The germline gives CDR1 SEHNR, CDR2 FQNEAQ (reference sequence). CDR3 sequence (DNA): TGTGCCAGCAGCTTAGGGGACAGAAGAGATCAGCCCCAGCATTTT. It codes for CASSLGDRRDQPQHF.

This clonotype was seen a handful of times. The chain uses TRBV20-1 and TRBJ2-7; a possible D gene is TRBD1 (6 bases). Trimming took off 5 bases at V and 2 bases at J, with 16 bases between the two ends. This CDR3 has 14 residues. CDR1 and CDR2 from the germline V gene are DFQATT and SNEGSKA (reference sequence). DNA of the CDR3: TGCAGTGCTCCCCAAGAAGCAGGGGCCTACGAGCAGTACTTC. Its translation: CSAPQEAGAYEQYF.

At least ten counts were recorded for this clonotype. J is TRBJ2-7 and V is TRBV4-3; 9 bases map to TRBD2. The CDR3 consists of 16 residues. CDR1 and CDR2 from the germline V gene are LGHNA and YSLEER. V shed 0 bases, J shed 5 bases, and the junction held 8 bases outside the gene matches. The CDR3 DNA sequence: TGCGCCAGCAGCCAAGATCGGCGCGGGAGGGTCCACGAGCAGTACTTC. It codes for CASSQDRRGRVHEQYF.

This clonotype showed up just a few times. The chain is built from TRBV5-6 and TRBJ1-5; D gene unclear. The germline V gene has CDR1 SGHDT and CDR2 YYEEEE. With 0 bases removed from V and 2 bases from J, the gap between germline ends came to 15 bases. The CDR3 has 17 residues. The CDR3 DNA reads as TGTGCCAGCAGCTTGGGAGGGCAGTTATATGGCAATCAGCCCCAGCATTTT. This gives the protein CASSLGGQLYGNQPQHF.

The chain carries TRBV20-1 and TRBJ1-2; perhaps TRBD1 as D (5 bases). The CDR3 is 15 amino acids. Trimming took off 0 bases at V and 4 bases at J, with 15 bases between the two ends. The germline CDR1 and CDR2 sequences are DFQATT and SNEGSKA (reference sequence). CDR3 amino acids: CSARDPRVGSYGYTF. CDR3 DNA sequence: TGCAGTGCTAGAGATCCCAGGGTAGGGAGCTATGGCTACACCTTC.

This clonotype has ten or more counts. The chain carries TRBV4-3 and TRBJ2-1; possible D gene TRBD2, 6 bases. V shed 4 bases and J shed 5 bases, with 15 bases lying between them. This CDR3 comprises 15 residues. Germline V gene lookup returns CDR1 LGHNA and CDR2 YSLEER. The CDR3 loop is CASSRQTRVHNEQFF. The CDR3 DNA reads TGCGCCAGCAGCCGCCAGACTAGGGTCCACAATGAGCAGTTCTTC.

The CDR3 is CASSIIPADQPQHF. The CDR3 nucleotides are TGTGCCAGTAGTATAATTCCAGCGGATCAGCCCCAGCATTTT. The chain recombines TRBV19 with TRBJ1-5; D is unclear. This CDR3 contains 14 residues. V lost 2 bases and J lost 5, with 10 bases in between. From germline, CDR1 is LNHDA and CDR2 SQIVND (reference sequence).

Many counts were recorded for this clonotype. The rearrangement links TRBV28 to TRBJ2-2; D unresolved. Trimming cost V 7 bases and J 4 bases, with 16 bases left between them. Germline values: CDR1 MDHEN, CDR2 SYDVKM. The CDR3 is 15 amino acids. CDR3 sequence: CASIVRTDTTGELFF. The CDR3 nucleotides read TGTGCCAGCATCGTCCGCACCGACACCACCGGGGAGCTGTTTTTT. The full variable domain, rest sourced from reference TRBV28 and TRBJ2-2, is DVKVTQSSRYLVKRTGEKVFLECVQDMDHENMFWYRQDPGLGLRLIYFSYDVKMKEKGDIPEGYSVSREKKERFSLILESASTNQTSMYLCASIVRTDTTGELFFGEGSRLTVL.

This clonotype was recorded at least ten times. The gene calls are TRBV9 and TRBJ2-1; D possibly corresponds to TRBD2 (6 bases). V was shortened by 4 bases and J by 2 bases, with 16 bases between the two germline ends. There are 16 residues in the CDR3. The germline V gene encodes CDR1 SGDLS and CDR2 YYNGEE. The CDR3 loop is CASSPGGSGTYNEQFF. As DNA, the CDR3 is TGTGCCAGCAGCCCCGGGGGTAGCGGTACCTACAATGAGCAGTTCTTC.

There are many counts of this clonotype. CDR3: CASSLRPSGALQETQYF. The CDR3 DNA sequence: TGTGCCAGCAGTTTACGGCCTAGCGGGGCCCTTCAAGAGACCCAGTACTTC. The rearrangement joins TRBV28 to TRBJ2-5; 9 bases agree with TRBD2. The J segment lost 2 bases and the V segment lost 2 bases, leaving 9 bases of the junction unmatched. Germline loops: CDR1 MDHEN, CDR2 SYDVKM. CDR3 length equals 17 residues.